These 29 T cell receptor beta chains were sequenced from one sample in a study of cytomegalovirus exposure and HLA in healthy donors. PCR involved 60 Vbeta and 13 Jbeta primers. Repertoires were generated with immunoSEQ multiplex PCR, while TCRdb's copy carries only in-frame clones and drops some. The table records approximately 150,000 clones, 70% to 80% of them present only once. The sample taken for sequencing was PBMCs. The origin of the receptors is a woman between 45 and 65 years old in good health and CMV-seronegative.

The chain is built from TRBV19 and TRBJ2-3; TRBD1 aligns across 7 bases. Germline assignment: CDR1 LNHDA and CDR2 SQIVND (reference sequence). With V trimmed by 9 bases and J by 3 bases, 6 bases remained unmatched. The CDR3 has 13 amino acids. CDR3 sequence (DNA): TGTGCCAGCAAGGGGGCGCGGACAGATACGCAGTATTTT. Its protein is CASKGARTDTQYF.

The V and J genes are TRBV27 and TRBJ2-2; D might be TRBD1 (5 bases). The CDR3 covers 16 residues. Per germline, CDR1 MNHEY and CDR2 SMNVEV (reference sequence). V lost 2 bases to trimming and J lost 7 bases, with 17 bases between them. The CDR3: CASSLLDLNRGGELFF. The CDR3 bases are TGTGCCAGCAGTTTACTCGACCTGAATAGGGGCGGGGAGCTGTTTTTT.

This chain connects TRBV30 to TRBJ2-1, with 8 bases fitting TRBD1. V shed 1 base and J 6 bases; nucleotides not matched to a gene: 8. CDR1 is GTSNPN and CDR2 is SVGIG in the germline V gene (reference sequence). The CDR3 runs to 15 residues. CDR3 protein: CAWSGEDRELNEQFF. CDR3 coding DNA: TGTGCCTGGAGTGGGGAGGACAGGGAACTCAATGAGCAGTTCTTC. Variable domain in full (rest from reference TRBV30 and TRBJ2-1): SQTIHQWPATLVQPVGSPLSLECTVEGTSNPNLYWYRQAAGRGLQLLFYSVGIGQISSEVPQNLSASRPQDRQFILSSKKLLLSDSGFYLCAWSGEDRELNEQFFGPGTRLTVL.

The V call is TRBV6-5, the J call TRBJ2-7, with TRBD1 matching 7 bases. This CDR3 region has 15 residues. The V gene's germline CDR1 is MNHEY and CDR2 SVGAGI. Germline trimming cut 0 bases from V and 3 bases from J; bases unmatched to any gene: 5. The chain's CDR3 is CASSYSGDSLYEQYF. The DNA for the CDR3 is TGTGCCAGCAGTTACTCAGGGGACAGCCTCTACGAGCAGTACTTC.

The V and J genes are TRBV5-1 and TRBJ2-1, with 8 bases identical to TRBD2. The CDR3 runs to 16 residues. Trimming cost V 4 bases and J 8 bases; bases outside gene matches: 14. From germline, CDR1 is SGHRS and CDR2 YFSETQ. CDR3 in DNA: TGCGCCAGCAGCCCTCCTTTAGCGGGACTCATGGATGAGCAGTTCTTC. Its translation: CASSPPLAGLMDEQFF. Filled out from reference TRBV5-1 and TRBJ2-1, the complete variable domain reads KAGVTQTPRYLIKTRGQQVTLSCSPISGHRSVSWYQQTPGQGLQFLFEYFSETQRNKGNFPGRFSGRQFSNSRSEMNVSTLELGDSALYLCASSPPLAGLMDEQFFGPGTRLTVL.

This chain uses TRBV7-3 with TRBJ2-7, with TRBD2 matching 14 bases. Losses at the gene ends were 3 bases for V and 5 bases for J; bases not matched to a gene: 6. Germline values: CDR1 SGHTA, CDR2 FQGTGA. The CDR3 sequence is 16 residues long. The CDR3 reads CASSLGLAGVRNEQYF. The CDR3 bases are TGTGCCAGCAGCTTGGGACTAGCGGGAGTAAGGAACGAGCAGTACTTC.

The genes are TRBV4-2 and TRBJ2-1; a possible D gene is TRBD2 (5 bases). Germline values: CDR1 LGHNA, CDR2 YNFKEQ. Trimming left V 4 bases short and J 6 bases short, with 7 bases between. CDR3 length: 12 residues. CDR3 loop: CASSPGSNEQFF. CDR3 sequence (DNA): TGTGCCAGCAGCCCGGGGAGCAATGAGCAGTTCTTC.

This chain joins TRBV4-1 and TRBJ1-1; 10 nucleotides line up with TRBD1. Trimming removed 4 bases from V and 5 bases from J; junction bases left unmatched: 7. The CDR3 sequence is 15 residues long. Per the germline V gene, CDR1 is MGHRA and CDR2 is YSYEKL. The CDR3 sequence: CASSRDDRGHTEAFF. The CDR3 nucleotides are TGCGCCAGCAGCCGAGACGACAGGGGGCATACTGAAGCTTTCTTT.

This clone is a singleton in its sample. The chain couples TRBV30 to TRBJ2-7; 7 bases agree with TRBD1. CDR3 length: 12 residues. In germline, CDR1 is GTSNPN, CDR2 SVGIG (reference sequence). The V and J ends lost 2 bases and 5 bases, in that order; junction bases with no gene match: 3. The CDR3 loop reads CAWSTGTDEQYF. DNA for the CDR3: TGTGCCTGGAGTACCGGGACAGACGAGCAGTACTTC.

The chain has TRBV5-6 and TRBJ1-2; TRBD1 agrees at 7 bases. The CDR3 loop spans 15 amino acids. Germline CDR1 SGHDT, CDR2 YYEEEE. V lost 4 bases to trimming and J lost 4 bases; unmatched junction nucleotides: 10. CDR3 protein: CASSPGTALGYGYTF. Written as DNA, the CDR3 is TGTGCCAGCAGCCCCGGGACAGCGTTAGGCTATGGCTACACCTTC.

CDR3 in DNA: TGTGCCAGCAGCTTTTCTAGCGGGAGCGGGACAGATACGCAGTATTTT. Amino acid sequence: CASSFSSGSGTDTQYF. The rearrangement uses TRBV7-9 and TRBJ2-3; 10 nucleotides line up with TRBD2. The J segment lost 3 bases and the V segment lost 3 bases, leaving 6 bases of the junction unmatched. The CDR3 runs to 16 residues. The V gene's germline CDR1 is SEHNR and CDR2 FQNEAQ (reference sequence).

The rearrangement uses TRBV28 and TRBJ2-1, with D perhaps TRBD2 (6 bases). Trimming took 10 bases from V and 2 from J, leaving 15 bases between them. CDR3 length: 14 residues. Germline CDR1 and CDR2: MDHEN and SYDVKM. CDR3 bases: TGTGCCACCCTTAGCGGCTCAACCTACAATGAGCAGTTCTTC. Protein: CATLSGSTYNEQFF.

The chain couples TRBV5-1 to TRBJ2-5, with 11 bases identical to TRBD2. Germline CDR1 reads SGHRS; CDR2 reads YFSETQ. The junction had 9 bases not matched to a gene; V was cut back by 3 bases and J by 5 bases. This CDR3 is built from 16 residues. This CDR3 reads CASSWGVAGGLETQYF. CDR3 sequence (DNA): TGCGCCAGCAGCTGGGGAGTAGCGGGAGGGTTGGAGACCCAGTACTTC.

V and J are TRBV18 and TRBJ2-2, with D perhaps matching TRBD1 (6 bases). Germline V gives CDR1 KGHSH, CDR2 LQKENI. The CDR3 loop spans 14 amino acids. Trimming stripped 5 bases from V and 4 bases from J, with 11 bases between. Written as DNA, the CDR3 is TGTGCCAGCTCAATCAGGGGAACCACCGGGGAGCTGTTTTTT. It translates to CASSIRGTTGELFF. Full variable domain (outside the CDR3, taken from reference TRBV18 and TRBJ2-2): NAGVMQNPRHLVRRRGQEARLRCSPMKGHSHVYWYRQLPEEGLKFMVYLQKENIIDESGMPKERFSAEFPKEGPSILRIQQVVRGDSAAYFCASSIRGTTGELFFGEGSRLTVL.

The rearrangement uses TRBV23-1 and TRBJ2-7, with a tentative D call TRBD1 (7 bases). TRBV23-1 is recorded as an ORF, its role being uncertain. This CDR3 spans 17 amino acids. Trimming shortened V by 5 bases and J by 5 bases, and 25 bases separated the two germline ends. The CDR3 loop is CASSGVARFDREDEQYF. In DNA form, the CDR3 reads TGCGCCAGCAGTGGAGTGGCGAGGTTTGACAGGGAGGACGAGCAGTACTTC.

This clone was seen more than once but under ten times. The chain couples TRBV28 to TRBJ1-2, with TRBD1 matching over 8 bases. There are 16 residues in the CDR3. The V gene's germline CDR1 is MDHEN and CDR2 SYDVKM. Trimming took 4 bases from V and 1 from J; bases not matched to a gene: 8. The DNA of the CDR3 is TGTGCCAGCAGTTCTCCCGGACAGGGAAGTAACTATGGCTACACCTTC. It is translated as CASSSPGQGSNYGYTF.

The sample holds one count of this clone. The chain has TRBV5-6 and TRBJ1-2, with 8 bases aligning to TRBD1. With 4 bases clipped from V and 5 bases from J, the junction kept 10 bases outside the gene matches. The CDR3 length is 15 residues. CDR1 and CDR2 (germline): SGHDT, YYEEEE. The DNA of the CDR3 is TGTGCCAGCAGCCTTGGCCAGGGGGCGAATTATGGCTACACCTTC. It encodes CASSLGQGANYGYTF.

The chain uses TRBV5-1 and TRBJ2-1; TRBD2 agrees at 8 bases. The CDR3 loop spans 17 amino acids. V was pared by 0 bases and J by 4 bases, with 9 bases of the junction left unmatched. Germline CDR1 and CDR2: SGHRS and YFSETQ. The CDR3 region has the DNA TGCGCCAGCAGCTTGGGATCTAGCGGGCCTCTTTACAATGAGCAGTTCTTC. As protein: CASSLGSSGPLYNEQFF.

The chain links TRBV5-1 to TRBJ2-1; TRBD1 agrees at 7 bases. Trimming removed 3 bases from V and 0 bases from J; junction bases left unmatched: 6. Germline V gene sequence: CDR1 SGHRS, CDR2 YFSETQ. This CDR3 contains 16 residues. DNA for the CDR3: TGCGCCAGCAGCTCCGGGACAGCGAGCTCCTACAATGAGCAGTTCTTC. It encodes CASSSGTASSYNEQFF.

Concerning this clone itself: This sample also contains other DNA sequences that code for the same CDR3. The gene calls are TRBV28 and TRBJ1-1, with D possibly being TRBD1 (5 bases). From germline, CDR1 is MDHEN and CDR2 SYDVKM. Deletions cut 2 bases from V and 2 bases from J, with 6 bases between. The CDR3 extends over 13 amino acids. CDR3 bases: TGTGCCAGCAGTTTAAGGGGAAACACTGAAGCTTTCTTT. Protein product: CASSLRGNTEAFF.

The chain couples TRBV23-1 to TRBJ2-4; TRBD1 might be the D (5 bases). TRBV23-1 is noted as an ORF with a role that remains uncertain. Trimming left V 9 bases short and J 6 bases short, with 24 bases between. CDR3 length equals 16 residues. This chain's CDR3 is CASGVGREGVGNIQYF. The CDR3 DNA reads TGCGCCAGTGGAGTTGGCAGGGAAGGGGTAGGAAACATTCAGTACTTC.

The chain carries TRBV9 and TRBJ2-2; 7 positions match TRBD2. This CDR3 region has 15 residues. Unmatched junction bases numbered 11, after V lost 5 bases and J lost 7 bases. From germline, CDR1 is SGDLS and CDR2 YYNGEE. The CDR3 DNA sequence: TGTGCCAGCAGTGCCATGACCCGGGGGGACGGGGAGCTGTTTTTT. It translates to CASSAMTRGDGELFF.

The chain uses TRBV9 and TRBJ2-7; possibly TRBD2 for D (5 bases). The CDR3 spans 15 residues. The V gene's germline CDR1 is SGDLS and CDR2 YYNGEE. Trimming pared 0 bases from V and 2 bases from J, leaving 12 bases between. CDR3 loop: CASSVGLGVTYEQYF. The CDR3 nucleotides are TGTGCCAGCAGCGTAGGGTTGGGAGTCACCTACGAGCAGTACTTC.

This chain joins TRBV20-1 and TRBJ2-1, with no clear D. The CDR3 covers 11 residues. Germline CDR1 and CDR2: DFQATT and SNEGSKA (reference sequence). Trimming removed 4 bases at V and 8 bases at J, with 9 bases between. The DNA for the CDR3 is TGCAGTGCTAAGACAAGATATGAGCAGTTCTTC. Translated, it gives CSAKTRYEQFF.

This clone has just a few counts. The chain uses TRBV29-1 and TRBJ1-2; tentatively, D is TRBD1 (5 bases). Trimming stripped 3 bases from V and 4 bases from J, with 15 bases between. This CDR3 is 14 amino acids long. The germline V gene has CDR1 SQVTM and CDR2 ANQGSEA. The CDR3 DNA follows: TGCAGCGTTGAGGGGCAGCGGGAAGGCTATGGCTACACCTTC. Translation gives CSVEGQREGYGYTF.

This chain links TRBV5-1 with TRBJ2-3, with D maybe TRBD2 (5 bases). V lost 0 bases and J lost 6, with 14 bases in between. In germline, CDR1 is SGHRS, CDR2 YFSETQ. CDR3 length: 15 amino acids. CDR3 sequence (DNA): TGCGCCAGCAGCTTGGTGGGGATCCGGAGGGATACGCAGTATTTT. Translating it yields CASSLVGIRRDTQYF.

This chain joins TRBV6-4 and TRBJ2-1, with D perhaps matching TRBD2 (6 bases). Germline values: CDR1 MRHNA, CDR2 SNTAGT. V lost 0 bases, J lost 4 bases, and 13 bases lay in between. The CDR3 totals 16 residues. In DNA form, the CDR3 reads TGTGCCAGCAGTGACTCTCCGGGGGAAGGGTACAATGAGCAGTTCTTC. This sequence encodes CASSDSPGEGYNEQFF.

This sequence joins TRBV6-1 and TRBJ1-1; 7 bases map to TRBD1. V dropped 4 bases and J dropped 3; count of bases not matched to a gene: 8. CDR3 length equals 15 residues. From germline, CDR1 is MNHNS and CDR2 SASEGT. The CDR3 loop is CASSGAGGRYTEAFF. The CDR3 DNA follows: TGTGCCAGCAGTGGGGCAGGGGGAAGGTACACTGAAGCTTTCTTT.

The chain joins TRBV30 to TRBJ1-1; D is ambiguous. Germline V gene lookup returns CDR1 GTSNPN and CDR2 SVGIG (reference sequence). The CDR3 is 12 amino acids. Trimming pared 2 bases from V and 3 bases from J, leaving 7 bases between. The CDR3 sequence is CAWSLVDTEAFF. The DNA of the CDR3 is TGTGCCTGGAGTTTAGTGGACACTGAAGCTTTCTTT.